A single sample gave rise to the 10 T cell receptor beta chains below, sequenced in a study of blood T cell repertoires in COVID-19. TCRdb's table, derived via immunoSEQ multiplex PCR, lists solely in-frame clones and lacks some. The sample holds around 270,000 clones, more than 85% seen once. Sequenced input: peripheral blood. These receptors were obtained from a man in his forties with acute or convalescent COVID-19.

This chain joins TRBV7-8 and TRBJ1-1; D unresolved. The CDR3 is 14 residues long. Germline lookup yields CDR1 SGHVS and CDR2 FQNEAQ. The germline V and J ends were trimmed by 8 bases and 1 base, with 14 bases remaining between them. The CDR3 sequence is CASVPTRWNTEAFF. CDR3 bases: TGTGCCAGCGTACCCACCAGATGGAACACTGAAGCTTTCTTT.

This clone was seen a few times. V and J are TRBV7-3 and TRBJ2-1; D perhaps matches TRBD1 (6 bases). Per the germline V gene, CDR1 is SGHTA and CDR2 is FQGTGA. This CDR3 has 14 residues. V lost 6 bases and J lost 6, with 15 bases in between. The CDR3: CASREDRQGNEQFF. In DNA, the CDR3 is TGTGCCAGCAGGGAAGACAGGCAGGGCAATGAGCAGTTCTTC.

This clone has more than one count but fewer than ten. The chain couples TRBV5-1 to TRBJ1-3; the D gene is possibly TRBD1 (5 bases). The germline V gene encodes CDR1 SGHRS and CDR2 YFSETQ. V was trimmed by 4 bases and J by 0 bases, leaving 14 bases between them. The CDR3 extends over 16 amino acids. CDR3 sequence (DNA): TGCGCCAGCAGCCCCGGGGGGGTCTCCTCTGGAAACACCATATATTTT. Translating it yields CASSPGGVSSGNTIYF. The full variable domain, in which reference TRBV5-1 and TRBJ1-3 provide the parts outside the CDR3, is KAGVTQTPRYLIKTRGQQVTLSCSPISGHRSVSWYQQTPGQGLQFLFEYFSETQRNKGNFPGRFSGRQFSNSRSEMNVSTLELGDSALYLCASSPGGVSSGNTIYFGEGSWLTVV.

The CDR3 sequence: CASSLDHRGTEAFF. CDR3 nucleotides: TGTGCCAGCAGCTTAGATCACAGGGGCACTGAAGCTTTCTTT. The genes are TRBV11-2 and TRBJ1-1; 7 nucleotides align to TRBD1. The length of the CDR3 is 14 residues. Germline V gene sequence: CDR1 SGHAT, CDR2 FQNNGV. With 0 bases clipped from V and 4 bases from J, the junction kept 2 bases outside the gene matches.

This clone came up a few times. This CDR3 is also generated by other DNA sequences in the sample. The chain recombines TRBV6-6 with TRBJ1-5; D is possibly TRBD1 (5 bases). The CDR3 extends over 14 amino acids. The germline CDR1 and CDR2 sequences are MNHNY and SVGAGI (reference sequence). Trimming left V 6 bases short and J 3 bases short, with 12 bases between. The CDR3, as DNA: TGTGCCAGCAGCCTTGACAGCCTCAATCAGCCCCAGCATTTT. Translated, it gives CASSLDSLNQPQHF.

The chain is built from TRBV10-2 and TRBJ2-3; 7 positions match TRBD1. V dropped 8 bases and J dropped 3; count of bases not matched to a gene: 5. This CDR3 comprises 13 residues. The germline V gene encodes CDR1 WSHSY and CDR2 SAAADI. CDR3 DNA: TGCGCCAGCGGCGACAGGGTGACAGATACGCAGTATTTT. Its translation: CASGDRVTDTQYF.

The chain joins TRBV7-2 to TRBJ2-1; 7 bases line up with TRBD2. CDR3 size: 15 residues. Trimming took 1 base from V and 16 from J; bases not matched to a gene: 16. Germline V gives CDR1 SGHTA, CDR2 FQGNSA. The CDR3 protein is CASSLVDPSGLNRFF. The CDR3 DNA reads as TGTGCCAGCAGCTTAGTGGACCCTAGCGGTCTAAATCGATTCTTC.

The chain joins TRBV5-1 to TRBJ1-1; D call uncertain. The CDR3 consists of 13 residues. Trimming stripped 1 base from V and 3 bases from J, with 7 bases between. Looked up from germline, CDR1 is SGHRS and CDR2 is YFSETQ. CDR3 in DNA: TGCGCCAGCAGCTTGAGCGGTTACACTGAAGCTTTCTTT. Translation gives CASSLSGYTEAFF.

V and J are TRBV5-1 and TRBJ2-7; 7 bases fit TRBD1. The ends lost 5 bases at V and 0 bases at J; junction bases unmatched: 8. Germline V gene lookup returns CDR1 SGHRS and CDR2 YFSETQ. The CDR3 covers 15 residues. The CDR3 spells CASSLTGSISYEQYF. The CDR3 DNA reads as TGCGCCAGCAGTCTGACAGGGTCAATCTCCTACGAGCAGTACTTC.

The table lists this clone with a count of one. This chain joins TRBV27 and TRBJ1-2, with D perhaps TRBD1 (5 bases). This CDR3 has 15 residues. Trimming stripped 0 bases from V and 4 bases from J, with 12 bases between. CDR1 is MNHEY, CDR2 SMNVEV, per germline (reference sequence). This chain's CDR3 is CASSLSSQGLYGYTF. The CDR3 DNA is TGTGCCAGCAGTTTATCGAGTCAGGGACTCTATGGCTACACCTTC.